This TCR beta chain was profiled in a study of shared clonotypes between healthy human individuals (dated by TCRdb to 2020 to 2022). Regarding the complete study: Three men and a couple of women, aged 18 to 49 years, made up the cohort. Per donor, three plates each were used for CD4 naive and CD4 memory, two for CD8 naive, and one for CD8 memory. To estimate repertoire size and how much clonotype sharing occurs between individuals, the study deeply sequenced the blood TCR repertoires of about five healthy adults. Libraries were prepared and TCR repertoires were sequenced by different laboratories using diverse techniques, in order to increase sequencing depth and limit assay-specific biases. Per donor, leukapheresis produced somewhere between about 0.9 and 10 billion PBMCs.

Trimming takes 2 bases off V and 6 bases off J; junction bases not matched to a gene: 7. According to the germline V gene (reference sequence), CDR1 reads LNHDA and CDR2 reads SQIVND. From cysteine to phenylalanine, the CDR3 is 16 amino acids long. CDR3 DNA is the only sequence kept; it has 48 bases, read in frame from the first base. Points the paper makes about the study in general: Only blood was sampled, and tissue TCR repertoires likely differ from those in blood. Pairwise subsampling indicated that sequencing depth was expected to affect the degree of clonotype sharing among donors. Higher generation probabilities were observed for clonotypes shared by all four sorted-subset donors than for non-shared clonotypes. Incomplete sequencing was indicated by rarefaction of sorted-subset datasets, despite the large sequencing depth. Sharing across a handful of donors was observed for around 4.8% of naive CD4, under 4% of naive CD8, 2.3% of memory CD4, and roughly 0.4% of memory CD8 clonotypes. Estimated clonotype richness was generally larger for naive than for memory subsets. Because the study included a small number of donors, the genetic and exposure-history diversity represented was limited.

For the CD8 naive samples, CD45RO-negative cells were positively selected for CCR7, yielding a CD45RA+CCR7+ population from which TemRA cells were excluded. Donors were healthy HIV-negative adults with no recently reported acute infections or vaccinations. All donors were Caucasian adults living in Nashville, Tennessee, USA. Blood was obtained by leukapheresis, after which PBMCs were separated by Ficoll-Histopaque density gradient centrifugation and cryopreserved in liquid nitrogen vapor phase. Analytical flow cytometry was used to check the purity and quantity of each magnetically sorted T cell population. From each sorted fraction, genomic DNA was isolated and quantified by UV absorbance on a Nanodrop 2000c. Worth noting for this clone: Its binding antigen is unknown. Base qualities are not recorded, but no much larger clone differs from it by a single base.

TCR CDR3 regions were amplified from genomic DNA by multiplex PCR using the deep immunoSEQ assay. Extracted genomic DNA from each cell subset was spread evenly across all wells of several immunoSEQ 96-well plates, with each plate serving as a replicate. For sorted subsets, roughly 0.2 ug genomic DNA, equal to 30,000 or so T cell genomes, was loaded into each replicate PCR. Purified libraries were measured with a Qubit 3.0 fluorometer, size-checked on a Bioanalyzer 2100, and measured again with the KAPA Library Quantification kit. Every immunoSEQ 96-well plate was sequenced on a separate single-read 150-cycle Illumina NextSeq 550 flow cell. The original methods were these. Because the immunoSEQ output held only junctional sequences and lacked quality scores, the filtering could not match the filtering applied to full-length reads. To assign V/J genes and CDR3, sequences were annotated against IMGT germline references using PyIR, a Python wrapper for IgBLAST v1.9. Reads with weak V/J assignments (E-value above 1e-6), missing CDR3, stop codons, out-of-frame junctions, or ambiguous translated residues were removed. V3J clonotypes were defined as sequences sharing an identical inferred V gene, J gene, and CDR3 amino acid sequence. Percentage overlap between repertoires was computed as shared unique clonotypes divided by the size of the smaller repertoire. Repertoire richness was assessed with RTK rarefaction, the Chao1 estimator, and Recon v2.1 estimates of unobserved clonotypes. For all TCRbeta clonotypes obtained by the gDNA method from a few donors, generation probabilities were computed with OLGA. TCRdb obtained this table from immuneACCESS and retained in-frame rearrangements with V and J assigned. These tables miss some clones; where compared with another copy, unresolved V genes account for less than half of the shortfall, and the remainder is unexplained. V, J and clone size reflect that table, while D and trimming were determined from the DNA. For this sample there are hundreds of thousands of clones; roughly 95% appear just once. The top ten clonotypes cover roughly 0.1% of the sample.

The source material was naive CD8+ T cells sorted from blood. The cell subset or site tag for this specimen amounts to: CD45RA+CCR7+. This sequence uses TRBV19 and TRBJ2-2; 9 of the junction bases match TRBD1. The sequence came from a woman aged 25 to 39 in good health. The DNA is as follows: TGTGCCAGTAGTATATTGGGACAGGGATTGGCCGGGGAGCTGTTTTTT. This sequence encodes CASSILGQGLAGELFF.